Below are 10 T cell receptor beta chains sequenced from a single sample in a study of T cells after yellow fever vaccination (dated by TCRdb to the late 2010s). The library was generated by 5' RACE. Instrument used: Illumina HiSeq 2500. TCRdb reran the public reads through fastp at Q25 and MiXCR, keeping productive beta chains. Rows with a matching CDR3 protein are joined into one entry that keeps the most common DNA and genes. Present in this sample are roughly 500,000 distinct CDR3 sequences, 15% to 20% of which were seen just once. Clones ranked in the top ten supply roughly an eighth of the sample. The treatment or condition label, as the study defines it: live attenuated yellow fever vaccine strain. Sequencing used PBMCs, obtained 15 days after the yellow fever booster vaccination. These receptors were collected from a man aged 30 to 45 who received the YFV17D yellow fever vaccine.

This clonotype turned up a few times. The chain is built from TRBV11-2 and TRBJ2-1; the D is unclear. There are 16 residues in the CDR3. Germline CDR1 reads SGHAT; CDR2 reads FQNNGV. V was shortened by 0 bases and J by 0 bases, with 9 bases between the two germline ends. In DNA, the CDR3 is TGTGCCAGCAGCTTAGAAAGACTCAGCTCCTACAATGAGCAGTTCTTC. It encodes CASSLERLSSYNEQFF.

CDR3 sequence: CASQGGSGNTIYF. In DNA form, the CDR3 reads TGTGCCAGCCAGGGGGGATCTGGAAACACCATATATTTT. The genes are TRBV7-6 and TRBJ1-3; 7 bases map to TRBD1. V trimming: 8 bases; J trimming: 1 base; junction bases outside the gene matches: 2. The CDR3 is 13 residues long. Germline V lookup: CDR1 SGHVS, CDR2 FNYEAQ.

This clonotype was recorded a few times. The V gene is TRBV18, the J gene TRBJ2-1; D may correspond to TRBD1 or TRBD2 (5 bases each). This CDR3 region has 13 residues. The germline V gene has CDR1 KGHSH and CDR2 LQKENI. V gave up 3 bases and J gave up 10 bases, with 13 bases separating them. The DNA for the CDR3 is TGTGCCAGCTCACCCGGGACCCCGCGGGAGCAGTTCTTC. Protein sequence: CASSPGTPREQFF.

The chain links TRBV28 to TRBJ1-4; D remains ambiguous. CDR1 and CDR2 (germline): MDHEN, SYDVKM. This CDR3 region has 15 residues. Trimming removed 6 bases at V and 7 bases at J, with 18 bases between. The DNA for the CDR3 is TGTGCCAGCAGACCGGCCGGGGTGGGGTTTGAAAAACTGTTTTTT. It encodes CASRPAGVGFEKLFF.

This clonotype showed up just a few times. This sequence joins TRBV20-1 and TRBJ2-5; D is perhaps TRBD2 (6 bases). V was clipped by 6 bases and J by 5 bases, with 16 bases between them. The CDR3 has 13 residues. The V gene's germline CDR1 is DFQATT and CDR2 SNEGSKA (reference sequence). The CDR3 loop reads CSAIRRSGETQYF. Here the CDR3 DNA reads TGCAGTGCCATCCGCCGAAGCGGGGAGACCCAGTACTTC.

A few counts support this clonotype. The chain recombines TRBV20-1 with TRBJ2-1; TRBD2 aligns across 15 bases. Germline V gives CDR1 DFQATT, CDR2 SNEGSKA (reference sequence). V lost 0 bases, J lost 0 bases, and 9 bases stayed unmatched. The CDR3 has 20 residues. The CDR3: CSARDVSGTSGRNSYNEQFF. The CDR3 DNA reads TGCAGTGCTAGAGACGTATCCGGGACTAGCGGGAGGAACTCCTACAATGAGCAGTTCTTC.

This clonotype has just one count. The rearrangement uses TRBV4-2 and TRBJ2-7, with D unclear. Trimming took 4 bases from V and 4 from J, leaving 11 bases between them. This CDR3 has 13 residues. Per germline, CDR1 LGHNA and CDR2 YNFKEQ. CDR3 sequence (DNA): TGTGCCAGCAGCCCACAGAAGGGTTACGAGCAGTACTTC. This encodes CASSPQKGYEQYF.

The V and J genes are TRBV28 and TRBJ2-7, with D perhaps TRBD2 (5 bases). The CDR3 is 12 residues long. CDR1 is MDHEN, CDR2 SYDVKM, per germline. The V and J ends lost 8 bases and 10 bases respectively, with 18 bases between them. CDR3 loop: CASCLQGSLQYF. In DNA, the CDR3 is TGTGCCAGCTGTCTCCAAGGGAGTCTACAGTACTTC.

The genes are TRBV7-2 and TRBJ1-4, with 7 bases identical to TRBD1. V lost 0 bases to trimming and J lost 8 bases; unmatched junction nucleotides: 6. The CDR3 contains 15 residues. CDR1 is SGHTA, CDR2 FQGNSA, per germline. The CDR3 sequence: CASSLARGRREKLFF. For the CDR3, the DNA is TGTGCCAGCAGCTTAGCGAGGGGGCGCCGAGAAAAACTGTTTTTT.

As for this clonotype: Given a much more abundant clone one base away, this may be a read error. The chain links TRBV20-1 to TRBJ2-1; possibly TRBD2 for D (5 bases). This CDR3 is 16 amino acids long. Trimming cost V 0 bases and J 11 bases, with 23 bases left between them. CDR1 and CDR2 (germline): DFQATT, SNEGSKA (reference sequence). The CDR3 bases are TGCAGTGCTAGAGAGATGGTGGCTAGCAGCTCCACCCAGCAGTTCTTC. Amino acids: CSAREMVASSSTQQFF.